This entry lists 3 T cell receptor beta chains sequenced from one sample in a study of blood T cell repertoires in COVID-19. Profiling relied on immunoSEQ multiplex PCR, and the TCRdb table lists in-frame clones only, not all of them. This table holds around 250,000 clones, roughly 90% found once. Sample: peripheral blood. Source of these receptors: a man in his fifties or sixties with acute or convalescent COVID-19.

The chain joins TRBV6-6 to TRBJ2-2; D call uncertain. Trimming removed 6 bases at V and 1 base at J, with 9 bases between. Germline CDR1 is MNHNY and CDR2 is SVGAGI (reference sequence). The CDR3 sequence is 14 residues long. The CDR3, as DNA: TGTGCCAGCAGCCTACGGGTGAACACCGGGGAGCTGTTTTTT. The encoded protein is CASSLRVNTGELFF.

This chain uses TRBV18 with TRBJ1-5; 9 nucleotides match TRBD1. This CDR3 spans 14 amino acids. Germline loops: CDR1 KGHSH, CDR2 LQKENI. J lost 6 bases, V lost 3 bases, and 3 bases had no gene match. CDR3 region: CASSPGQGSQPQHF. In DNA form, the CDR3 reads TGTGCCAGCTCACCGGGACAGGGATCTCAGCCCCAGCATTTT.

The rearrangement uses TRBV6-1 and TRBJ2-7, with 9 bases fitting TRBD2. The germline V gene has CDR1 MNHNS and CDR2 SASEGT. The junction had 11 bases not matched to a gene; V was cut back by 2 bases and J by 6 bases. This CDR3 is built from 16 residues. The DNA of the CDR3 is TGTGCCAGCAGTGAACGACCGGGACTAGCTAGTGGCGAGCAGTACTTC. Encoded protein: CASSERPGLASGEQYF.